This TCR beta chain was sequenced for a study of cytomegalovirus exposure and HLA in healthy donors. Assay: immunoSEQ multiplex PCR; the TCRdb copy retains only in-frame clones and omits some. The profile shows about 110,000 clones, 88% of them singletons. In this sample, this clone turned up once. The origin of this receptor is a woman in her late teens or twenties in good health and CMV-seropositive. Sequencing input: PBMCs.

Here the CDR3 DNA reads TGTGCCAGCAGCTTAGTAGGCGGGGGGGAGAACAATGAGCAGTTCTTC. Translation gives CASSLVGGGENNEQFF. The V and J genes are TRBV7-6 and TRBJ2-1; 9 bases align to TRBD2. With 1 base clipped from V and 5 bases from J, the junction kept 6 bases outside the gene matches. CDR3 length: 16 residues. Germline V gives CDR1 SGHVS, CDR2 FNYEAQ.